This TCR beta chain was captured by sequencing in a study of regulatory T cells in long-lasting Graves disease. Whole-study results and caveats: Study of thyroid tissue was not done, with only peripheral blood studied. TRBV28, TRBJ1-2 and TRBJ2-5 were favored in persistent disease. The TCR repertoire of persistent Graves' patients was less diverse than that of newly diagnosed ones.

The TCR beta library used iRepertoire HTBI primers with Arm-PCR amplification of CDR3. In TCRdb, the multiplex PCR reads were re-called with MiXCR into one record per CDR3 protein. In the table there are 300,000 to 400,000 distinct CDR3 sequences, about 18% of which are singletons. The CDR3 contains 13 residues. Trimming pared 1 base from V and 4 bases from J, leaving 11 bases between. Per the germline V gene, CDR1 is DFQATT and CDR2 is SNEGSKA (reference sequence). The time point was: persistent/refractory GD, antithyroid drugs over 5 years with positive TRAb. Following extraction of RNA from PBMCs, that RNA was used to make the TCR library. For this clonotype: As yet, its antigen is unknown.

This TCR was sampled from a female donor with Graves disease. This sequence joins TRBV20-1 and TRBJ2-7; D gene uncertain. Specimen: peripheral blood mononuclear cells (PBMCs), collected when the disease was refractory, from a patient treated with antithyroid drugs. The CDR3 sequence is CSARGHSVYEQYF. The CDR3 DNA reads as TGCAGTGCTAGAGGCCACAGCGTTTACGAGCAGTACTTC.